This T cell receptor (beta chain) was retrieved from a study of regulatory T cells in long-lasting Graves disease. Germline trimming cut 2 bases from V and 0 bases from J; bases unmatched to any gene: 12. Germline V lookup: CDR1 SEHNR, CDR2 FQNEAQ (reference sequence). This CDR3 has 19 residues. This clonotype has at least ten counts. Specified time point: newly diagnosed GD, antithyroid drugs for less than 3 months. From PBMCs, RNA was extracted and then used to make the TCR library. Staff took roughly 8.1 milliliters of peripheral blood and put it into EDTA tubes. Researchers made TCR beta libraries by using iRepertoire HTBI primers and running Arm-PCR on CDR3 regions. Each CDR3 protein is one row after TCRdb ran MiXCR on the multiplex PCR reads. The data show about 540,000 distinct CDR3 sequences, with approximately 15% seen just once and 8.5% to 10% held by the top ten. These data also formed part of another study, on T cells in Graves' hyperthyroidism and ophthalmopathy. That investigation notes: Diagnoses were made from clinical symptoms, serum measures (thyroxine and TRAb), thyroid ultrasound and orbital computed tomography.

This TCR was recovered from a man younger than 40 with Graves disease. The sample consisted of peripheral blood mononuclear cells (PBMCs), taken at new diagnosis, from a patient treated with antithyroid drugs. The J gene is TRBJ2-1, the V gene TRBV7-9, with TRBD1 matching over 8 bases. For the CDR3, the DNA is TGTGCCAGCAGCTTACTCAGGGGGCAAGGACTGAGCTCCTACAATGAGCAGTTCTTC. Translating it yields CASSLLRGQGLSSYNEQFF.